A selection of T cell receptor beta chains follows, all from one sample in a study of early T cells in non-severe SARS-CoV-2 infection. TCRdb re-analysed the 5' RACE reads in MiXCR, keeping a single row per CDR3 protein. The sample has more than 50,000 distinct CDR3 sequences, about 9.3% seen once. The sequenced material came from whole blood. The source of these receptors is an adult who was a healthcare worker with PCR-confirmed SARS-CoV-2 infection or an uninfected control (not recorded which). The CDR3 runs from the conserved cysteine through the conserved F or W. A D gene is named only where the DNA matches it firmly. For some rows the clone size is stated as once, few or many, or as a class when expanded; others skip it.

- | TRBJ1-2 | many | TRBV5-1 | TGCGCCAGCAGCTTGGAGGTCAGAAATTATGGCTACACCTTC | CASSLEVRNYGYTF
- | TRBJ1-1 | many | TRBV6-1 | TGTGCCAGCAGTGAACAGGGTGGAAACACTGAAGCTTTCTTT | CASSEQGGNTEAFF
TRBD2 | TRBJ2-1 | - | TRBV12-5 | TGTGCTAGTGGTGCGTCCGGGACTAGCATGCTCTTC | CASGASGTSMLF
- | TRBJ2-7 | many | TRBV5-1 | TGCGCCAGCAGCTTGGAAGGGCCATTAGGGACCTACGAGCAGTACTTC | CASSLEGPLGTYEQYF
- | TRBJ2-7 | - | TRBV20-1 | TGCTGTGCTAGAGTTCTTAGGACAGCCTACGAGCAGTACTTC | CCARVLRTAYEQYF
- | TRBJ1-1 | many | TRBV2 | TGTGCCAGCAGTGCTAACAGGGTAGGCGAAGCTTTCTTT | CASSANRVGEAFF
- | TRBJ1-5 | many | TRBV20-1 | TGCAGTGCTAGAGGCGGCACCCTTAGCAATCAGCCCCAGCATTTT | CSARGGTLSNQPQHF
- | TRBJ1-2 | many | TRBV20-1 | TGCAGTGCTACACCCAGCGGCGACTATGGCTACACCTTC | CSATPSGDYGYTF
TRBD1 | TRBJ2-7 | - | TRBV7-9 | TGTGCCAGCAGCTGGGACAGGGGATCCTACGAGCAGTACTTC | CASSWDRGSYEQYF
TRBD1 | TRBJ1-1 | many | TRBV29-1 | TGCAGCGCGAAAGGGGGCATGAACACTGAAGCTTTCTTT | CSAKGGMNTEAFF
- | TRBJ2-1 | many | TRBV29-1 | TGCAGCGTTGTGGGGCTCCTGGCGGCGAGGGCTCCTTCCTCCTACAATGAGCAGTTCTTC | CSVVGLLAARAPSSYNEQFF
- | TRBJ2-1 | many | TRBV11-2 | TGTGCCAGCAGCTTAGTGGGACGGGGGTTGGAGCAGTTCTTC | CASSLVGRGLEQFF